The present T cell receptor beta chain was sequenced within a study of CD8+ T cells in alopecia areata. Study at large: Dosing spanned 6 to 18 months on tofacitinib, then 6 months off drug.

Treatment noted: oral pan-JAK inhibitor, 5-10 mg twice daily. In this sample, this clone turned up a few times. J was trimmed by 9 bases and V by 5 bases; bases with no gene match: 8. Germline V gene lookup returns CDR1 SGHTA and CDR2 FQGTGA. This CDR3 spans 15 amino acids. RNA was extracted and reverse transcribed into cDNA as the sequencing template. Only in-frame clones appear in the TCRdb table, and some are missing; sequencing was by immunoSEQ multiplex PCR. Here the sample spans 200,000 to 250,000 clones, 66% being singletons. This chain links TRBV7-3 with TRBJ1-6; 9 bases match TRBD1. The clonotype was recovered from a human donor with alopecia areata. The specimen comprised CD4+ T cells sorted from blood, sampled between weeks 44 and 45, from a patient treated with tofacitinib. For the CDR3, the DNA is TGTGCCAGCAGCACTACGGGACAGGGAATTTCACCCCTCCACTTT. Residues: CASSTTGQGISPLHF.